One and the same sample provided the 10 T cell receptor beta chains below, sequenced in a study of blood T cell repertoires in COVID-19. Only in-frame clones appear in the TCRdb table, and some are missing; sequencing was by immunoSEQ multiplex PCR. The table includes 210,000 or so clones, approximately 88% detected once. Sequencing was done on a sample of peripheral blood. The receptors shown here come from a man aged 35 to 55 with acute or convalescent COVID-19.

The chain combines TRBV4-1 with TRBJ1-2; D perhaps matches TRBD1 (6 bases). V lost 1 base and J 7 bases, leaving 13 bases between the germline ends. Germline assignment: CDR1 MGHRA and CDR2 YSYEKL. The CDR3 loop spans 14 amino acids. CDR3 in amino acids: CASSQVRGGSGYTF. DNA of the CDR3: TGCGCCAGCAGCCAAGTGAGGGGGGGCTCTGGCTACACCTTC.

The chain combines TRBV27 with TRBJ1-6; no firm D call. Trimming removed 3 bases at V and 7 bases at J, with 13 bases between. The CDR3 spans 15 residues. From germline, CDR1 is MNHEY and CDR2 SMNVEV (reference sequence). CDR3 bases: TGTGCCAGCAGTTTGGTCGGGAATATCAATTCACCCCTCCACTTT. Translation gives CASSLVGNINSPLHF.

The chain recombines TRBV6-2 or TRBV6-3 with TRBJ1-6; 8 bases agree with TRBD1. Germline-derived CDR1 and CDR2 are MNHEY and SVGEGT. The CDR3 consists of 14 residues. The J segment lost 8 bases and the V segment lost 6 bases, leaving 6 bases of the junction unmatched. The CDR3 reads CASSFDRGYSPLHF. Here the CDR3 DNA reads TGTGCCAGCAGCTTTGACAGGGGATATTCACCCCTCCACTTT.

This chain joins TRBV19 and TRBJ1-3; tentative D call: TRBD1 (6 bases). The CDR3 is made up of 15 amino acids. Germline V gives CDR1 LNHDA, CDR2 SQIVND (reference sequence). Trimming removed 8 bases at V and 2 bases at J, with 16 bases between. Written as DNA, the CDR3 is TGTGCCAGTGTATCAGGGGAAGATCCTGGAAACACCATATATTTT. Residues: CASVSGEDPGNTIYF.

The chain carries TRBV28 and TRBJ2-2; 7 bases are a match to TRBD1. The V gene's germline CDR1 is MDHEN and CDR2 SYDVKM. V lost 5 bases, J lost 4 bases, and 7 bases stayed unmatched. The CDR3 consists of 15 residues. The CDR3 nucleotides read TGTGCCAGCAGTCCCCCGACAGGGTTCACCGGGGAGCTGTTTTTT. As protein: CASSPPTGFTGELFF.

The chain links TRBV30 to TRBJ2-7; TRBD1 aligns across 8 bases. Germline loops: CDR1 GTSNPN, CDR2 SVGIG (reference sequence). Germline trimming cut 3 bases from V and 4 bases from J; bases unmatched to any gene: 5. The CDR3 covers 13 residues. For the CDR3, the DNA is TGTGCCTGGAGCCCGGGACAGGAATACGAGCAGTACTTC. Residues: CAWSPGQEYEQYF.

This chain uses TRBV20-1 with TRBJ1-1, with D uncertain. CDR3 length equals 11 residues. Germline CDR1 is DFQATT and CDR2 is SNEGSKA (reference sequence). Trimming cost V 6 bases and J 8 bases, with 13 bases left between them. The CDR3 coding sequence is TGCAGTGCGGTGGGGAGGGTGGAAGCTTTCTTT. It encodes CSAVGRVEAFF.

The chain links TRBV25-1 to TRBJ2-7; TRBD1 agrees at 9 bases. From germline, CDR1 is MGHDK and CDR2 SYGVNS. V trimming: 0 bases; J trimming: 7 bases; junction bases outside the gene matches: 7. The CDR3 totals 15 residues. This chain's CDR3 is CASSEYIQGAREQYF. DNA for the CDR3: TGTGCCAGCAGTGAATATATACAGGGGGCTCGGGAGCAGTACTTC.

J is TRBJ2-7 and V is TRBV6-2 or TRBV6-3; 8 positions match TRBD2. V was clipped by 5 bases and J by 4 bases; unmatched bases: 7. The CDR3 is 14 residues long. CDR1 is MNHEY and CDR2 is SVGEGT in the germline V gene. The CDR3 sequence is CASSEGLGPYEQYF. In DNA form, the CDR3 reads TGTGCCAGCAGTGAGGGACTAGGCCCGTACGAGCAGTACTTC.

The rearrangement links TRBV5-1 to TRBJ1-1, with D unresolved. The CDR3 has 13 amino acids. Germline V CDR1 and CDR2: SGHRS, YFSETQ. Trimming removed 3 bases from V and 2 bases from J, with 8 bases in between. In DNA, the CDR3 is TGCGCCAGCAGCTCTCTAACTAACACTGAAGCTTTCTTT. Translating it yields CASSSLTNTEAFF.